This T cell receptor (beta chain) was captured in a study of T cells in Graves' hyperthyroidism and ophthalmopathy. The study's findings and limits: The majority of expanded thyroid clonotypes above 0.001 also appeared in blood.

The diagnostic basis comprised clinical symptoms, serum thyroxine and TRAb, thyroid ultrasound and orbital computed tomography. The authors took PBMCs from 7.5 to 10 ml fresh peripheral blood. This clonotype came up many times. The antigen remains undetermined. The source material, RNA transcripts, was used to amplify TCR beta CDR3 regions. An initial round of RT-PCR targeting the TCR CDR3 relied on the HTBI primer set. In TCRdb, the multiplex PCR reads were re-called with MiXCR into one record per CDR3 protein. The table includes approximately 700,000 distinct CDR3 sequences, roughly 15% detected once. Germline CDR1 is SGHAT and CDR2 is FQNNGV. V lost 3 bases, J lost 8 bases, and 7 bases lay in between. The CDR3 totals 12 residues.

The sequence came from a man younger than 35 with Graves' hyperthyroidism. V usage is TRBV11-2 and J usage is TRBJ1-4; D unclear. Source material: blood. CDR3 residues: CASSFGREKLFF. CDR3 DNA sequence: TGTGCCAGCAGCTTTGGAAGGGAAAAACTGTTTTTT.